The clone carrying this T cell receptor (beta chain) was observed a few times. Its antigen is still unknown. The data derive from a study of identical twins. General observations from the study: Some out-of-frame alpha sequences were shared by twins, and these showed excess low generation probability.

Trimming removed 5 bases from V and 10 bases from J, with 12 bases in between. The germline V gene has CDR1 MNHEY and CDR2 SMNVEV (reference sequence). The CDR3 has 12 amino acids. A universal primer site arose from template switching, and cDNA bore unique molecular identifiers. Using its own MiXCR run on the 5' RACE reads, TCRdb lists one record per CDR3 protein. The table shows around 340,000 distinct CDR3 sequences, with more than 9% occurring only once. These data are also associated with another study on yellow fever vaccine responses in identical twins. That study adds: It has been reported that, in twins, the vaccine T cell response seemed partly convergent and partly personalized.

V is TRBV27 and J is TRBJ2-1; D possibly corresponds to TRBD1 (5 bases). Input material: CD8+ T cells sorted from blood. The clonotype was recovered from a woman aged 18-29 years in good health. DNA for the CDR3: TGTGCCAGCAGTATTCAGGGTGCAGAGCAGTTCTTC. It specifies CASSIQGAEQFF.